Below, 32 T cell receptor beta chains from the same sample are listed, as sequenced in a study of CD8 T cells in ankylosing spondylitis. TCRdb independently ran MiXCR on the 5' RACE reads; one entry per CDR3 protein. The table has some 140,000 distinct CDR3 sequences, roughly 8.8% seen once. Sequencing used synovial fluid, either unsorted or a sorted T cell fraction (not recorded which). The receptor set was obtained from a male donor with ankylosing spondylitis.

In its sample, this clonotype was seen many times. Here the CDR3 DNA reads TGCAGTGTCGGAGGGGCCCCATATAATTCACCCCTCCACTTT. It yields the protein CSVGGAPYNSPLHF. The chain joins TRBV20-1 to TRBJ1-6; a weak D match, TRBD1 (5 bases). The V and J ends lost 7 bases and 4 bases respectively, with 14 bases between them. Germline CDR1 DFQATT, CDR2 SNEGSKA (reference sequence). CDR3 length: 14 residues.

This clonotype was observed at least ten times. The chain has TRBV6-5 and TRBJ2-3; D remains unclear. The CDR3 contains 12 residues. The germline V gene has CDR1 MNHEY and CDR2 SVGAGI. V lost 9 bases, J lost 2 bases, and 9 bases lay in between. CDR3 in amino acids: CASRAPTDTQYF. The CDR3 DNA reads TGTGCCAGTCGGGCTCCCACAGATACGCAGTATTTT.

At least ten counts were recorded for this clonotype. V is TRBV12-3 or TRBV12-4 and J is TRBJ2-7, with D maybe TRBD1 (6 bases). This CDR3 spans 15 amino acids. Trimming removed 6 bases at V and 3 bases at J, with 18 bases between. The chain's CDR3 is CASSLEAGAFYEQYF. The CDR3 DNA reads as TGTGCCAGCAGCCTCGAGGCAGGGGCATTCTACGAGCAGTACTTC.

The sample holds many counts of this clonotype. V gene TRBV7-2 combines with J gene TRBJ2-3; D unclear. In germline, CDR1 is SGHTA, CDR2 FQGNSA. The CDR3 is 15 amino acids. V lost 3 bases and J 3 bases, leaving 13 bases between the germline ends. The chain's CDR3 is CASSFWQMGTDTQYF. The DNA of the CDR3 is TGTGCCAGCAGCTTCTGGCAGATGGGGACAGATACGCAGTATTTT.

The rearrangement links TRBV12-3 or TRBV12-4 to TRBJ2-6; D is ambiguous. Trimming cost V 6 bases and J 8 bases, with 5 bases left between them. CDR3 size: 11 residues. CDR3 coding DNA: TGTGCCAGCAGGTGGTCCAACGTCCTGACTTTC. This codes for CASRWSNVLTF.

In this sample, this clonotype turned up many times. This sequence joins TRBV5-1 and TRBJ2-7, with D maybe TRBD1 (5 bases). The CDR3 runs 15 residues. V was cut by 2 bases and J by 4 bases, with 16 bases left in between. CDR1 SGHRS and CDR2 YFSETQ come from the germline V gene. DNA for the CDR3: TGCGCCAGCAGCTTAGGCAGGGAAGTATCGTACGAGCAGTACTTC. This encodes CASSLGREVSYEQYF.

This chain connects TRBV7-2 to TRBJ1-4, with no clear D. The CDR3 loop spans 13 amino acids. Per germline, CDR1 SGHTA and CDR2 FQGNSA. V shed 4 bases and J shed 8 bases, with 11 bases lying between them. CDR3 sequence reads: CASSSPPVEKLFF. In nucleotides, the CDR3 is TGTGCCAGCAGCTCCCCACCGGTCGAAAAACTGTTTTTT.

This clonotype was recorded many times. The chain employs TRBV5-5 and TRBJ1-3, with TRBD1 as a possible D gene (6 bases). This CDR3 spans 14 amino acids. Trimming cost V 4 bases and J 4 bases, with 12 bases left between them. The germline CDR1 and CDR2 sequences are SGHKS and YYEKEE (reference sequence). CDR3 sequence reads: CASSGGTPGNTIYF. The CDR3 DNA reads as TGTGCCAGCAGCGGCGGGACACCCGGAAACACCATATATTTT. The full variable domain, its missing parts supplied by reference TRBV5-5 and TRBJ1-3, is DAGVTQSPTHLIKTRGQQVTLRCSPISGHKSVSWYQQVLGQGPQFIFQYYEKEERGRGNFPDRFSARQFPNYSSELNVNALLLGDSALYLCASSGGTPGNTIYFGEGSWLTVV.

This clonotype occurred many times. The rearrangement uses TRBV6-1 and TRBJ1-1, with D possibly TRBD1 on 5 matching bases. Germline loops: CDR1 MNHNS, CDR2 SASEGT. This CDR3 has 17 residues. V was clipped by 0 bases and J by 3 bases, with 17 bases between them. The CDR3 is CASSEALRVMGDTEAFF. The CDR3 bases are TGTGCCAGCAGTGAAGCGCTTCGGGTGATGGGGGACACTGAAGCTTTCTTT.

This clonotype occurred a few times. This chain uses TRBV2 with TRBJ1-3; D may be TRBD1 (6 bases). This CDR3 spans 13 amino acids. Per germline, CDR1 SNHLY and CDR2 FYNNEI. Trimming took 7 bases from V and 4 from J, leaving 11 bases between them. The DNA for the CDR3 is TGTGCCAGCACTAGGGGACAAGGAAACACCATATATTTT. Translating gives CASTRGQGNTIYF.

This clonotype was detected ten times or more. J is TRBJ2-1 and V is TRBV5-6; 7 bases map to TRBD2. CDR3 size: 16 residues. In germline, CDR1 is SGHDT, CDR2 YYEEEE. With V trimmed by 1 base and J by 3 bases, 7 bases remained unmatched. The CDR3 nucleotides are TGTGCCAGCAGCTTGAGGCGGGGGAGATTCTACAATGAGCAGTTCTTC. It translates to CASSLRRGRFYNEQFF. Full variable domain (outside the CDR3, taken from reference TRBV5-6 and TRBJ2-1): DAGVTQSPTHLIKTRGQQVTLRCSPKSGHDTVSWYQQALGQGPQFIFQYYEEEERQRGNFPDRFSGHQFPNYSSELNVNALLLGDSALYLCASSLRRGRFYNEQFFGPGTRLTVL.

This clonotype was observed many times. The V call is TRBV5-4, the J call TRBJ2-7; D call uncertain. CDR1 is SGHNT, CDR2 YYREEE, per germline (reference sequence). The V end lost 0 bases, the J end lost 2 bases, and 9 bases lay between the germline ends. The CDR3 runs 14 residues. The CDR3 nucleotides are TGTGCCAGCAGCTTGGGGTCTGTAGCCTACGAGCAGTACTTC. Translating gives CASSLGSVAYEQYF.

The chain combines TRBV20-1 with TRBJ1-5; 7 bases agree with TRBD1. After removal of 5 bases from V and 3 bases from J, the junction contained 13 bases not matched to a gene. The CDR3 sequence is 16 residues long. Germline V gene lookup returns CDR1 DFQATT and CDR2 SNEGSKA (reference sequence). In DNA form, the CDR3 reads TGCAGTGCTGATGCAAGGGGGCTCACTCTCAATCAGCCCCAGCATTTT. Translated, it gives CSADARGLTLNQPQHF.

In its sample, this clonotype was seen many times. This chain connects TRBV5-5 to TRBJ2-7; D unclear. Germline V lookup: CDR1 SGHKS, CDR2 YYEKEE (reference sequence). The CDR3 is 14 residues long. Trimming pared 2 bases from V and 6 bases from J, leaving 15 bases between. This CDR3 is CASSFSPDLGEQYF. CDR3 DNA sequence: TGTGCCAGCAGCTTTTCTCCCGACTTGGGCGAGCAGTACTTC.

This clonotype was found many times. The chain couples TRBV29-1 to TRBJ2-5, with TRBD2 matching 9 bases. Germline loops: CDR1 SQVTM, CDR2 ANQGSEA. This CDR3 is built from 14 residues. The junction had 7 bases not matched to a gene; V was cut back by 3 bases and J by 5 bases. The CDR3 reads CSVDYSGGSETQYF. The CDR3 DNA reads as TGCAGCGTTGACTATAGCGGGGGATCGGAGACCCAGTACTTC.

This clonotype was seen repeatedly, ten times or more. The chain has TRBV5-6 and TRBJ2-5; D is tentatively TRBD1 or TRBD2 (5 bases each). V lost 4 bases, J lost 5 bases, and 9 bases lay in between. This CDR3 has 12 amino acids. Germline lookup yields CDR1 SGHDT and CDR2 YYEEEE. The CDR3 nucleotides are TGTGCCAGCAGCCTTTGGGGGGAGACCCAGTACTTC. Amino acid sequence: CASSLWGETQYF.

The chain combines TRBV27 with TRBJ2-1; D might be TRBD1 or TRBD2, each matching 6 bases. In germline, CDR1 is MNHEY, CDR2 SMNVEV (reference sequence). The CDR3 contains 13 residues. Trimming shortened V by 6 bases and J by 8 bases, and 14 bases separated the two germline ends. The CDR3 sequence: CASRRDTQDEQFF. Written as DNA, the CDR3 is TGTGCCAGCAGGCGGGACACCCAAGATGAGCAGTTCTTC.

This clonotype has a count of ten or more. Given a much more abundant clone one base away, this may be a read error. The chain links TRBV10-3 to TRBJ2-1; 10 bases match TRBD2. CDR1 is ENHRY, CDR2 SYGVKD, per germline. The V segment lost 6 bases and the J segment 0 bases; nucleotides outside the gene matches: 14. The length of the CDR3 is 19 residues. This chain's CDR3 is CAIRPRSGLAGVSYNEQFF. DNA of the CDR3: TGTGCCATCAGACCTCGATCGGGGCTAGCGGGAGTCTCCTACAATGAGCAGTTCTTC.

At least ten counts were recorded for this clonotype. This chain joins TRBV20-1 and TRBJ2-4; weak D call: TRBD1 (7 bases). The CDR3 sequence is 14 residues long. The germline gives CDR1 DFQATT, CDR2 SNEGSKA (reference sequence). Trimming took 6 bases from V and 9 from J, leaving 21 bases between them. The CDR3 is CSAPGTAGGGIQYF. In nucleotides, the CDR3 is TGCAGTGCCCCGGGGACTGCAGGGGGAGGCATTCAGTACTTC.

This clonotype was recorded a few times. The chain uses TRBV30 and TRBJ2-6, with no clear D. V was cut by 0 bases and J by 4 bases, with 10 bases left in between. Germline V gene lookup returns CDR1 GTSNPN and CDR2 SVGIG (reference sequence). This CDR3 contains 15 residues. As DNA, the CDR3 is TGTGCCTGGAGTGTACCTGGGTTGGGGGCCAACGTCCTGACTTTC. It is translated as CAWSVPGLGANVLTF.

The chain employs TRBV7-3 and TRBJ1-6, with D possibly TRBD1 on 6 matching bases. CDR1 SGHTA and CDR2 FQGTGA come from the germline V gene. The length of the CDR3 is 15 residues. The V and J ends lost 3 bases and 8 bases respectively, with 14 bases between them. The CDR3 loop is CASSFTGSQDSPLHF. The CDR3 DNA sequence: TGTGCCAGCAGCTTTACAGGGAGTCAGGATTCACCCCTCCACTTT.

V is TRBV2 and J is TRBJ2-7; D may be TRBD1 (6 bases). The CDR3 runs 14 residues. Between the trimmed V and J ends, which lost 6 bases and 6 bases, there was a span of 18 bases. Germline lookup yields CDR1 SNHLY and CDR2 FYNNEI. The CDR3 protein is CASRDTGITAEQYF. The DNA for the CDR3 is TGTGCCAGCAGAGACACAGGGATTACCGCCGAGCAGTACTTC.

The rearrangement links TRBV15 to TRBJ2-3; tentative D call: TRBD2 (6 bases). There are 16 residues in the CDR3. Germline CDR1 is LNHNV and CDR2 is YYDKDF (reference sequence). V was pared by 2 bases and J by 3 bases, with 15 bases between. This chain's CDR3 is CATSRFRGGVTDTQYF. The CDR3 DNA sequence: TGTGCCACCAGCAGATTCCGAGGAGGGGTAACAGATACGCAGTATTTT. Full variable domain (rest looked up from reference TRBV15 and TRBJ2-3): DAMVIQNPRYQVTQFGKPVTLSCSQTLNHNVMYWYQQKSSQAPKLLFHYYDKDFNNEADTPDNFQSRRPNTSFCFLDIRSPGLGDTAMYLCATSRFRGGVTDTQYFGPGTRLTVL.

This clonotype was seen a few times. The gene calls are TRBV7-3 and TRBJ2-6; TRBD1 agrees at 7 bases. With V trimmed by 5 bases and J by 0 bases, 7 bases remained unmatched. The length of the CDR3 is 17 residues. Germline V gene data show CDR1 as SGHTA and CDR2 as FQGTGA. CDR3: CASSQQGTSSGANVLTF. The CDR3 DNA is TGTGCCAGCAGCCAACAGGGGACGAGCTCTGGGGCCAACGTCCTGACTTTC.

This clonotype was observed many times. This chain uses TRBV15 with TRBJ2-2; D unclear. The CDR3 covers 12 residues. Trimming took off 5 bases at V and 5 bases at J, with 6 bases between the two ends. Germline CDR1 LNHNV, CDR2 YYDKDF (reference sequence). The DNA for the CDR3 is TGTGCCACCAGCGCCAGAACCGGGGAGCTGTTTTTT. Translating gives CATSARTGELFF.

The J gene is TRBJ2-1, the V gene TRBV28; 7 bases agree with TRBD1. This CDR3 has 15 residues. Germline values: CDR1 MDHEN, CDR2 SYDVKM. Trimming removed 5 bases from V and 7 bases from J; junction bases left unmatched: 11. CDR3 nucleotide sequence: TGTGCCAGCAGTACCACTCGACAGGGTAATAATGAGCAGTTCTTC. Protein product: CASSTTRQGNNEQFF.

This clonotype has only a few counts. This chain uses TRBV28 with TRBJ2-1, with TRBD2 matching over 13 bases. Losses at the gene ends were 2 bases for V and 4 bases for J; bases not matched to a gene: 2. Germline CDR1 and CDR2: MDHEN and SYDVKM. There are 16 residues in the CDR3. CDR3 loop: CASSLPGLAGYNEQFF. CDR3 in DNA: TGTGCCAGCAGTTTACCGGGACTAGCGGGATACAATGAGCAGTTCTTC. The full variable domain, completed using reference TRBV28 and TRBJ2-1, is DVKVTQSSRYLVKRTGEKVFLECVQDMDHENMFWYRQDPGLGLRLIYFSYDVKMKEKGDIPEGYSVSREKKERFSLILESASTNQTSMYLCASSLPGLAGYNEQFFGPGTRLTVL.

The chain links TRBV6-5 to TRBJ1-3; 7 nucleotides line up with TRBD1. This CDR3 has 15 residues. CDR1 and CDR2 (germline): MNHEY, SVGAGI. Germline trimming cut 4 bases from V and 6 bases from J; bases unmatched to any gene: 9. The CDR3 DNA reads TGTGCCAGCAGTTCCAGACAGGGACTCTCAAACACCATATATTTT. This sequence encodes CASSSRQGLSNTIYF.

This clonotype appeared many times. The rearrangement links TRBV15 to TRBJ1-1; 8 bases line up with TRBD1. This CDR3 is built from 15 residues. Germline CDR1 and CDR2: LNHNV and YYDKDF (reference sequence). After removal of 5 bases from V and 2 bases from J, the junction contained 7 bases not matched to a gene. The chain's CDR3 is CATSSYRGFNTEAFF. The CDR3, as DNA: TGTGCCACCAGCTCTTACAGGGGGTTCAACACTGAAGCTTTCTTT.

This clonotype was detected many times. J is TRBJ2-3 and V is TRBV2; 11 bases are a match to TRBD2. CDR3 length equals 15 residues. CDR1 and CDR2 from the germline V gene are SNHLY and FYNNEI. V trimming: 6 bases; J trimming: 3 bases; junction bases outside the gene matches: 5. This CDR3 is CASSLAGGPTDTQYF. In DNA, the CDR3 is TGTGCCAGCAGCTTAGCGGGGGGGCCAACAGATACGCAGTATTTT.

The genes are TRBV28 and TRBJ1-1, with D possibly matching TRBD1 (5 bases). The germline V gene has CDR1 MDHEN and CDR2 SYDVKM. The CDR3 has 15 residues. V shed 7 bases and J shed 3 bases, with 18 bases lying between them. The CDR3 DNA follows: TGTGCCAGCACCCAAGTGGGGGATGAGGACACTGAAGCTTTCTTT. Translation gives CASTQVGDEDTEAFF.

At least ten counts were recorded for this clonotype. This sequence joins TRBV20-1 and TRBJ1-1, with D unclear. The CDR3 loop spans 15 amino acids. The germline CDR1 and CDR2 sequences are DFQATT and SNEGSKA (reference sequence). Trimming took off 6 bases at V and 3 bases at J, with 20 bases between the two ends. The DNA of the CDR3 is TGCAGTGCGAAGAGGGCCTTAGGAGACGACACTGAAGCTTTCTTT. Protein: CSAKRALGDDTEAFF.